This TCR beta chain was documented in a study of human T cells and chemical hapten exposure. The overall study: There were weekly diphenylcyclopropenone doses to the scalp for patients throughout the roughly 24-week study. General study findings and limits: Compared with pre-sensitization or healthy control sets, expanded TCRs clustered more.

CDR3 length equals 15 residues. Germline lookup yields CDR1 LGHDT and CDR2 YNNKEL (reference sequence). J was trimmed by 7 bases and V by 4 bases; bases with no gene match: 7. The time point here: patch test 3, about 24 weeks after DPC sensitization. The treatment: therapeutic diphenylcyclopropenone sensitization with weekly scalp DPC. As for this clonotype: Its antigen is unidentified.

TCRdb fed the RACE reads into MiXCR, producing one record per CDR3 protein. The sample has approximately 97,000 distinct CDR3 sequences; less than 35% are singletons. The TCR comes from a middle-aged man with alopecia areata. Some clones in this sample may be carry-over from other donors' samples. This chain joins TRBV3-1 and TRBJ2-1, with TRBD2 identical over 10 bases. Here the sequenced sample was whole blood, taken in connection with sensitization to the hapten diphenylcyclopropenone (DPC). The CDR3 bases are TGTGCCAGCAGCCCGTCTAGCGGGAGTGGGAATGAGCAGTTCTTC. It encodes CASSPSSGSGNEQFF.